This TCR beta chain was sequenced in a study of T cell responses to AZD1222 COVID-19 vaccine. Overall study: Second-dose timings of about 4 or about 12 weeks were pooled.

Of note for this clone: Its antigen is still unknown.

There are 12 residues in the CDR3. In germline, CDR1 is MNHNY, CDR2 SVGAGI (reference sequence). The V and J ends lost 9 bases and 1 base respectively, with 8 bases between them. TCRdb's table, derived via immunoSEQ multiplex PCR, lists solely in-frame clones and lacks some. The sample lists around 72,000 clones, about four fifths occurring once. Study findings and constraints: Females outnumbered males among donors, who were mostly white British; clonal diversity was possibly underestimated. Spike-specific TCR repertoires showed rising breadth and depth after two AZD1222 doses.

The chain employs TRBV6-6 and TRBJ2-3; no definite D call. This specimen consisted of peripheral blood, obtained on day 0 of AZD1222 vaccination. This clonotype originated in an adult in good health. For the CDR3, the DNA is TGTGCCAGTGCTCGGGGCACAGATACGCAGTATTTT. Protein sequence: CASARGTDTQYF.